The 22 T cell receptor beta chains below come from one sample, sequenced in a study of T cell responses to AZD1222 COVID-19 vaccine. Clones were sequenced by immunoSEQ multiplex PCR, and TCRdb holds only the in-frame ones, with some missing. Among fewer than 150,000 clones listed, approximately 90% were seen once. The sequences come from peripheral blood, collected 28 days after the second AZD1222 dose. These receptor sequences come from an adult who received the AZD1222 COVID-19 vaccine.

This chain connects TRBV3-1 (or the pseudogene TRBV3-2) to TRBJ2-7; D gene uncertain. Trimming shortened V by 2 bases and J by 4 bases, and 9 bases separated the two germline ends. CDR1 LGHDT and CDR2 YNNKEL come from the germline V gene (reference sequence). This CDR3 is 13 amino acids long. Here the CDR3 reads CASSQTLGYEQYF. The CDR3 nucleotides are TGTGCCAGCAGCCAAACTTTGGGGTACGAGCAGTACTTC.

The V and J genes are TRBV28 and TRBJ2-7, with 10 bases that match TRBD1. After removal of 3 bases from V and 3 bases from J, the junction contained 5 bases not matched to a gene. In germline, CDR1 is MDHEN, CDR2 SYDVKM. The CDR3 sequence is 15 residues long. Written as DNA, the CDR3 is TGTGCCAGCAGTTTTGGGACAGGGGAGATCTACGAGCAGTACTTC. Its protein product is CASSFGTGEIYEQYF.

The chain employs TRBV9 and TRBJ1-5; 11 bases match TRBD1. This CDR3 is built from 14 residues. The V gene's germline CDR1 is SGDLS and CDR2 YYNGEE. The junction had 3 bases not matched to a gene; V was cut back by 4 bases and J by 6 bases. Here the CDR3 reads CASSYGTGGQPQHF. DNA for the CDR3: TGTGCCAGCAGCTACGGGACAGGGGGTCAGCCCCAGCATTTT.

The chain uses TRBV2 and TRBJ2-1, with 8 bases that match TRBD2. CDR1 is SNHLY and CDR2 is FYNNEI in the germline V gene. After removal of 2 bases from V and 8 bases from J, the junction contained 8 bases not matched to a gene. CDR3 length: 15 amino acids. CDR3 nucleotides: TGTGCCAGCAGTGAAAGGGTGTTAGCGGGACATGAGCAGTTCTTC. It specifies CASSERVLAGHEQFF.

This clone was found once. V is TRBV10-3 and J is TRBJ2-3, with TRBD2 matching 9 bases. The V and J ends lost 3 bases and 4 bases, in that order; junction bases with no gene match: 11. Germline V gene lookup returns CDR1 ENHRY and CDR2 SYGVKD. The CDR3 totals 17 residues. This chain's CDR3 is CAISELAGRGESDTQYF. The CDR3, as DNA: TGTGCCATCAGTGAACTAGCGGGCCGGGGGGAGTCAGATACGCAGTATTTT.

The rearrangement links TRBV10-2 to TRBJ2-7; D not certain. This CDR3 region has 16 residues. Looked up from germline, CDR1 is WSHSY and CDR2 is SAAADI. V shed 3 bases and J shed 1 base, with 16 bases lying between them. CDR3 sequence (DNA): TGCGCCAGCAGTGACGTGGGGTACGGATTTTCCTACGAGCAGTACTTC. The encoded protein is CASSDVGYGFSYEQYF.

This chain connects TRBV3-1 (or the pseudogene TRBV3-2) to TRBJ2-5, with TRBD2 matching over 7 bases. V dropped 3 bases and J dropped 2; count of bases not matched to a gene: 3. This CDR3 contains 14 residues. CDR1 and CDR2 (germline): LGHDT, YNNKEL (reference sequence). The CDR3, as DNA: TGTGCCAGCAGCCAGCGGGAGACTCAAGAGACCCAGTACTTC. Residues: CASSQRETQETQYF.

This clone appeared a single time. The chain carries TRBV27 and TRBJ1-3; TRBD1 matches at 10 bases. Trimming cost V 5 bases and J 0 bases; bases outside gene matches: 7. This CDR3 has 17 residues. CDR1 and CDR2 (germline): MNHEY, SMNVEV (reference sequence). The CDR3, as DNA: TGTGCCAGCAGTCTCCGTTGGACAGGGGGCTCTGGAAACACCATATATTTT. It yields the protein CASSLRWTGGSGNTIYF.

About this clone itself: Other DNA sequences in the sample encode the same CDR3. The gene calls are TRBV4-3 and TRBJ1-6, with D unresolved. The CDR3 runs to 13 residues. Germline V gene sequence: CDR1 LGHNA, CDR2 YSLEER. V lost 1 base and J 2 bases, leaving 0 bases between the germline ends. The DNA for the CDR3 is TGCGCCAGCAGCCAAGCCTATAATTCACCCCTCCACTTT. Protein: CASSQAYNSPLHF.

The rearrangement links TRBV27 to TRBJ1-2; 12 bases fit TRBD1. This CDR3 spans 16 amino acids. The V gene end was trimmed by 2 bases and the J gene end by 6 bases; junction bases not matched to a gene: 7. CDR1 is MNHEY, CDR2 SMNVEV, per germline (reference sequence). In nucleotides, the CDR3 is TGTGCCAGCAGTTTAACCGGGACAGGGGGCCCAGATGGCTACACCTTC. This codes for CASSLTGTGGPDGYTF.

The chain is built from TRBV7-2 and TRBJ1-4; TRBD1 agrees at 7 bases. The germline V gene encodes CDR1 SGHTA and CDR2 FQGNSA. The CDR3 length is 15 residues. V lost 3 bases and J lost 7; bases outside the gene matches: 8. The CDR3 reads CASSFSGTATEKLFF. DNA for the CDR3: TGTGCCAGCAGCTTCTCCGGGACAGCTACTGAAAAACTGTTTTTT.

In regard to this clone: Mismatch with germline at one junction end may stem from a read error. V and J are TRBV7-7 and TRBJ2-1; a weak D match, TRBD2 (6 bases). The CDR3 consists of 15 residues. The V gene's germline CDR1 is SSHAT and CDR2 FNYEAQ (reference sequence). The chain's CDR3 is CASSLGAGNYNEQFF. In DNA, the CDR3 is TGTGCTAGCAGCTTAGGGGCGGGAAATTACAATGAGCAGTTCTTC.

Here the CDR3 reads CASSDRGHGWGYTF. The CDR3 bases are TGTGCCAGCAGCGATAGAGGACATGGATGGGGCTACACCTTC. This chain joins TRBV28 and TRBJ1-2; D possibly corresponds to TRBD1 (5 bases). Germline lookup yields CDR1 MDHEN and CDR2 SYDVKM. The CDR3 extends over 14 amino acids. Deletions cut 6 bases from V and 8 bases from J, with 19 bases between.

The V gene is TRBV6-5, the J gene TRBJ1-1; the D gene is possibly TRBD1 (5 bases). This CDR3 is built from 14 residues. Trimming removed 0 bases from V and 11 bases from J, with 16 bases in between. Germline CDR1 reads MNHEY; CDR2 reads SVGAGI. Written as DNA, the CDR3 is TGTGCCAGCAGTTACTCGCCCGAGGGGAGGGAGGCTTTCTTT. It translates to CASSYSPEGREAFF.

The CDR3 loop reads CASSMGLVKVNEQFF. The CDR3 nucleotides read TGTGCCAGCAGCATGGGACTAGTTAAGGTGAATGAGCAGTTCTTC. This chain connects TRBV5-4 to TRBJ2-1, with 8 bases lining up with TRBD2. There are 15 residues in the CDR3. The V gene's germline CDR1 is SGHNT and CDR2 YYREEE (reference sequence). The J segment lost 7 bases and the V segment lost 4 bases, leaving 10 bases of the junction unmatched.

This CDR3 is CASSVGGTPRSPLHF. CDR3 nucleotides: TGTGCCAGCAGCGTAGGAGGGACACCTCGTTCACCCCTCCACTTT. The genes are TRBV9 and TRBJ1-6, with D perhaps matching TRBD1 (6 bases). The CDR3 contains 15 residues. V lost 0 bases, J lost 9 bases, and 13 bases lay in between. Germline CDR1 is SGDLS and CDR2 is YYNGEE.

This clone has more than one count but fewer than ten. Sequence at one end of the junction differs from germline and may be a read error. The chain combines TRBV23-1 with TRBJ2-4; D may be TRBD2 (5 bases). TRBV23-1 is an ORF, with its function uncertain. CDR3 length: 12 residues. CDR3 amino acids: CASSLEAGPSLF. DNA of the CDR3: TGCGCCAGCAGTCTGGAGGCCGGGCCATCACTCTTC.

V usage is TRBV6-4 and J usage is TRBJ1-1; D is ambiguous. V shed 5 bases and J shed 2 bases, with 9 bases lying between them. The length of the CDR3 is 13 residues. The V gene's germline CDR1 is MRHNA and CDR2 SNTAGT. The chain's CDR3 is CASSPQPNTEAFF. The CDR3 bases are TGTGCCAGCAGTCCACAGCCTAACACTGAAGCTTTCTTT.

This clone was counted only a few times. The rearrangement uses TRBV27 and TRBJ2-7; D is ambiguous. The V end lost 4 bases, the J end lost 7 bases, and 20 bases lay between the germline ends. The germline V gene encodes CDR1 MNHEY and CDR2 SMNVEV (reference sequence). This CDR3 contains 15 residues. The CDR3 DNA follows: TGTGCCAGCAGTTCCTCGACCTTACCGCGTCGGGAGCAGTACTTC. It yields the protein CASSSSTLPRREQYF.

The chain recombines TRBV27 with TRBJ1-2; D remains ambiguous. The germline CDR1 and CDR2 sequences are MNHEY and SMNVEV (reference sequence). Trimming cost V 1 base and J 4 bases, with 7 bases left between them. CDR3 size: 13 residues. The DNA of the CDR3 is TGTGCCAGCAGTTTATTTGGCAGCTATGGCTACACCTTC. It specifies CASSLFGSYGYTF.

V usage is TRBV12-3 or TRBV12-4 and J usage is TRBJ2-5; D gene uncertain. This CDR3 has 13 residues. The V and J ends lost 3 bases and 5 bases respectively, with 10 bases between them. CDR3 nucleotides: TGTGCCAGCAGTTTCGGGCGGTGGGAGACCCAGTACTTC. As protein: CASSFGRWETQYF.

This clone was counted once. This chain connects TRBV12-3 or TRBV12-4 to TRBJ1-4; D is unclear. The V end was cut by 5 bases, the J end by 4 bases, with 8 bases between. There are 13 residues in the CDR3. CDR3 sequence reads: CASSGENNEKLFF. As DNA, the CDR3 is TGTGCCAGCAGTGGGGAGAATAATGAAAAACTGTTTTTT.